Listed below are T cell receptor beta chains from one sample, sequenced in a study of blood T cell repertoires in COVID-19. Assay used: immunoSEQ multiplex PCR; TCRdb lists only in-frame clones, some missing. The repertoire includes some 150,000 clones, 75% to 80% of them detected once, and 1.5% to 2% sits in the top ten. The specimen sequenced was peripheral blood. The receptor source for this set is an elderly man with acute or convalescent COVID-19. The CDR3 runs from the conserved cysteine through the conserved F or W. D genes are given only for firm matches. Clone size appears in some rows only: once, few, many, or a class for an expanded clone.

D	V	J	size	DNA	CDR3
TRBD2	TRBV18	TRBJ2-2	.	TGTGCCAGCTCGATGTCGGCTAGCGGGGTTACGAACACCGGGGAGCTGTTTTTT	CASSMSASGVTNTGELFF
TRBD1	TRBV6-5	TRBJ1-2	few	TGTGCCACGTCTACAGGGGGGTATGGCTACACCTTC	CATSTGGYGYTF
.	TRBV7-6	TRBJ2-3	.	TGTGCCAGCAGCCCGCCCACGGGGGACTCGTCCACAGATACGCAGTATTTT	CASSPPTGDSSTDTQYF
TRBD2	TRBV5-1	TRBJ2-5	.	TGCGCCAGCAGCTTGGATAGCGGGGGGGCCGAGACCCAGTACTTC	CASSLDSGGAETQYF
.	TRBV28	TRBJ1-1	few	TGTGCCAGCAGGCCGGGGAACGAAGCCACTGAAGCTTTCTTT	CASRPGNEATEAFF
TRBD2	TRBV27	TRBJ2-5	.	TGTGCCAGTGTTGAAGCGGGGGGCGGGGAGACCCAGTACTTC	CASVEAGGGETQYF
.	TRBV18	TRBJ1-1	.	TGTGCCAGCTCACCATCCAATGGCGGGCTTACTGAAGCTTTCTTT	CASSPSNGGLTEAFF
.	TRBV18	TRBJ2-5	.	TGTGCCAGCTCACCACTTTCATGGGGCGGAGAGACCCAGTACTTC	CASSPLSWGGETQYF
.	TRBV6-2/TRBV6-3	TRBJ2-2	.	TGTGCCAGCAGTTACCGAGCTCATGGCGGGTTGGCCGGGGAGCTGTTTTTT	CASSYRAHGGLAGELFF
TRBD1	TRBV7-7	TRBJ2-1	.	TGTGCTAGCAGCCCAGGGGGCTATGAGCAGTTCTTC	CASSPGGYEQFF